This T cell receptor (beta chain) was retrieved from a study of beta chain features in type 1 diabetes. Study-level information: No patient-donor differences in age, gender, total cells or subset yield.

This clone was counted ten times or more. Its antigen is unidentified. This CDR3 contains 11 residues. Trimming pared 7 bases from V and 5 bases from J, leaving 7 bases between. Germline CDR1 is SGHNT and CDR2 is YENEEA. Reverse transcription of all isolated RNA meant that expressed TCRB transcripts were sequenced. Clones were sequenced by immunoSEQ multiplex PCR, and TCRdb holds only the in-frame ones, with some missing. The sample lists hundreds of thousands of clones, less than 15% occurring once. Study outcomes and limitations: There was a possibility that cDNA sequencing over-represented cells with high TCR expression.

The TCR comes from a man aged 25-45 years in good health. The source material was central memory CD4+ T cells from blood. V and J are TRBV11-3 and TRBJ2-3, with no clear D. CDR3 nucleotide sequence: TGTGCCAGCAAATGGGGAGATACGCAGTATTTT. Its translation: CASKWGDTQYF. The full variable domain, in which reference TRBV11-3 and TRBJ2-3 provide the parts outside the CDR3, is EAGVVQSPRYKIIEKKQPVAFWCNPISGHNTLYWYLQNLGQGPELLIRYENEEAVDDSQLPKDRFSAERLKGVDSTLKIQPAELGDSAVYLCASKWGDTQYFGPGTRLTVL.